The subject of this entry is one TCR beta chain. Its antigen is undetermined. The data derive from a study of graft-versus-host responses after intestinal transplantation. Study overall: Recipients uniformly received anti-thymocyte globulin induction, followed by tacrolimus and steroids for 2 to 4 years.

TCRdb's copy holds only in-frame clones and misses some; the assay was immunoSEQ multiplex PCR. This repertoire shows roughly 120,000 clones, approximately 90% found once; its top ten account for approximately 0.18%. Losses at the gene ends were 2 bases for V and 2 bases for J; bases not matched to a gene: 4. Germline V CDR1 and CDR2: SGHAT, FQDESV (reference sequence). The CDR3 has 17 residues. Sample: unstimulated CD4+ T cells sorted from spleen or lymph node cells, taken before intestinal transplant. The source of this sequence is a human donor who received an intestinal transplant. The J gene is TRBJ2-3, the V gene TRBV11-1; 13 bases are shared with TRBD2. The CDR3 bases are TGTGCCAGCAGCTTACGGACTAGCGGGAGTTTCACAGATACGCAGTATTTT. Its protein is CASSLRTSGSFTDTQYF.